Listed below are T cell receptor beta chains from one sample, sequenced in a study of blood T cell repertoires in COVID-19. Assay used: immunoSEQ multiplex PCR; TCRdb lists only in-frame clones, some missing. The sample carries roughly 180,000 clones, roughly 79% recorded once. The sequenced material came from peripheral blood. These receptors all stem from a woman in her thirties or forties with COVID-19, enrolled during active disease. CDR3s include the opening cysteine and the closing phenylalanine or tryptophan. A D gene is named only where the DNA matches it firmly. Clone size is given for some rows only: seen once, a few or many times, or a class if the clone is expanded.

d_call,clone_size,v_call,cdr3_length,j_call,cdr3_aa,cdr3_nt
NA,once,TRBV5-1,14,TRBJ1-3,CASSLAGAGNTIYF,TGCGCCAGCAGCTTGGCGGGGGCTGGAAACACCATATATTTT
TRBD2,NA,TRBV19,15,TRBJ2-1,CASRAGTSSYNEQFF,TGTGCCAGTAGGGCCGGGACTAGCTCCTACAATGAGCAGTTCTTC
TRBD1,few,TRBV5-4,14,TRBJ1-2,CASSTGDLNYGYTF,TGTGCCAGCAGTACAGGGGACTTGAACTATGGCTACACCTTC
TRBD2,NA,TRBV7-9,13,TRBJ2-3,CASSGGVQVTQYF,TGTGCCAGCAGCGGGGGGGTACAGGTTACGCAGTATTTT
NA,NA,TRBV9,16,TRBJ2-7,CASRRTLQGGDYEQYF,TGTGCCAGCAGACGAACCTTACAGGGTGGAGACTACGAGCAGTACTTC
TRBD1,NA,TRBV7-9,15,TRBJ1-2,CASSLGTGGKVGYTF,TGTGCCAGCAGCCTGGGGACAGGGGGGAAAGTTGGCTACACCTTC
TRBD1,NA,TRBV19,14,TRBJ1-1,CASSKRQGDTEAFF,TGTGCCAGTAGTAAAAGACAGGGGGACACTGAAGCTTTCTTT
NA,NA,TRBV4-1,16,TRBJ1-1,CASSQSTSVSNTEAFF,TGCGCCAGCAGCCAGAGTACTTCCGTATCGAACACTGAAGCTTTCTTT
TRBD1,NA,TRBV7-2,16,TRBJ2-3,CASSSGQGDSTDTQYF,TGTGCCAGCAGCTCCGGACAGGGAGATAGCACAGATACGCAGTATTTT
TRBD2,NA,TRBV9,19,TRBJ2-3,CASSLSLPGTSGAADTQYF,TGTGCCAGCAGCCTGAGCCTCCCTGGGACTAGCGGGGCCGCAGATACGCAGTATTTT
NA,NA,TRBV12-2,15,TRBJ1-3,CASRLASVSGNTIYF,TGTGCAAGTCGCTTAGCTAGCGTCTCTGGAAACACCATATATTTT
TRBD2,NA,TRBV9,15,TRBJ2-3,CASSGTGTRGDTQYF,TGTGCCAGCAGCGGAACCGGGACTAGAGGAGATACGCAGTATTTT
NA,NA,TRBV6-5,11,TRBJ2-5,CASSLLETQYF,TGTGCCAGCAGCCTCCTGGAGACCCAGTACTTC
NA,NA,TRBV28,12,TRBJ1-5,CASSLTPSAQHF,TGTGCCAGCAGTTTGACACCGTCAGCCCAGCATTTT
NA,NA,TRBV5-4,14,TRBJ2-5,CASSLRTGIETQYF,TGTGCCAGCAGCTTACGAACAGGCATAGAGACCCAGTACTTC
TRBD1,NA,TRBV3-1/TRBV3-2,15,TRBJ2-4,CASSQGRGPKNIQYF,TGTGCCAGCAGCCAAGGCAGGGGGCCCAAAAACATTCAGTACTTC
NA,NA,TRBV7-3,13,TRBJ2-7,CASSSQGYKEQYF,TGTGCCAGCAGCTCCCAGGGGTATAAAGAGCAGTACTTC
NA,few,TRBV14,14,TRBJ2-2,CASRASANTGELFF,TGTGCCAGCAGGGCTAGCGCGAACACCGGGGAGCTGTTTTTT
TRBD1,NA,TRBV7-6,16,TRBJ1-3,CASSDPGQDSGNTIYF,TGTGCCAGCAGCGACCCGGGACAGGACTCTGGAAACACCATATATTTT
TRBD1,NA,TRBV6-5,15,TRBJ2-1,CASRTPGTGSNEQFF,TGTGCCAGCAGGACTCCCGGGACAGGGTCAAATGAGCAGTTCTTC